The clone carrying this T cell receptor (beta chain) appeared once. This specimen comes from a study of blood T cell repertoires in COVID-19. Study-wide context: The analysed material was cDNA or gDNA that came from T cells, B-cell-depleted T cells, or PBMCs.

The authors' processing: Amplification from reference gene primers served as the basis for estimated nucleated cell counts. The repertoire was sequenced with immunoSEQ multiplex PCR; TCRdb's copy has only in-frame clones and lacks some. The D gene and trimming were derived from the DNA, and the V and J assignments and clone size from that table. The sample consists of almost 200,000 clones, around four fifths of them appearing once. CDR3 length equals 16 residues. Germline CDR1 SEHNR, CDR2 FQNEAQ (reference sequence). The V and J ends lost 5 bases and 4 bases, in that order; junction bases with no gene match: 10. Seattle researchers signed up patients amid active infection and tracked them longitudinally.

Sequencing was carried out using peripheral blood. J is TRBJ2-2 and V is TRBV7-9, with TRBD2 matching over 7 bases. The sequence was obtained from a man aged 60 to 75 with COVID-19, enrolled during active disease. CDR3 region: CASSPYRGDGTGELFF. As DNA, the CDR3 is TGTGCCAGCAGCCCCTACCGGGGGGATGGCACCGGGGAGCTGTTTTTT.